The 30 T cell receptor beta chains presented below share a single source sample, sequenced in a study of CD8+CD57+ T cells in acquired aplastic anemia. Genomic DNA templated the TCR beta VDJ and CDR3 profiling. MiXCR was run by TCRdb on the reads, yielding one entry per CDR3 protein. In the table there are more than 40,000 distinct CDR3 sequences, around 72% of which are singletons. Sequencing used sorted CD4+, CD8+, or CD8+CD57+ T cells (not recorded which) from PBMCs. Receptor source: a human donor in good health, serving as a control.

At least ten counts were recorded for this clonotype. This rearrangement joins TRBV3-1 to TRBJ2-1; D gene uncertain. Germline V gives CDR1 LGHDT, CDR2 YNNKEL (reference sequence). Trimming stripped 4 bases from V and 0 bases from J, with 7 bases between. This CDR3 spans 14 amino acids. CDR3 sequence: CASSLPDSYNEQFF. CDR3 sequence (DNA): TGTGCCAGCAGCCTACCAGACTCCTACAATGAGCAGTTCTTC.

This chain links TRBV5-1 with TRBJ2-1; the D is unclear. The V and J ends lost 5 bases and 8 bases respectively, with 11 bases between them. The germline CDR1 and CDR2 sequences are SGHRS and YFSETQ. The CDR3 has 12 amino acids. CDR3 in DNA: TGCGCCAGCAGATTAATCCAGGATGAGCAGTTCTTC. Residues: CASRLIQDEQFF.

The chain links TRBV30 to TRBJ1-6, with D possibly being TRBD1 (5 bases). The CDR3 consists of 14 residues. The germline CDR1 and CDR2 sequences are GTSNPN and SVGIG (reference sequence). V was shortened by 6 bases and J by 6 bases, with 15 bases between the two germline ends. Here the CDR3 reads CACEQDTSNSPLHF. The CDR3 nucleotides read TGTGCCTGCGAACAGGATACGAGTAATTCACCCCTCCACTTT.

V usage is TRBV6-5 and J usage is TRBJ2-7; D might be TRBD1 (7 bases). Trimming stripped 4 bases from V and 0 bases from J, with 13 bases between. The germline gives CDR1 MNHEY, CDR2 SVGAGI. The CDR3 runs 15 residues. The CDR3 DNA is TGTGCCAGCAGTTCGGGACAGCGGGTCTCCTACGAGCAGTACTTC. Translating it yields CASSSGQRVSYEQYF.

The chain carries TRBV5-6 and TRBJ2-5; unclear D gene. CDR1 and CDR2 (germline): SGHDT, YYEEEE. The CDR3 sequence is 13 residues long. The V end lost 4 bases, the J end lost 1 base, and 8 bases lay between the germline ends. The CDR3 nucleotides read TGTGCCAGCAGCCCATCTAGCCAAGAGACCCAGTACTTC. The encoded protein is CASSPSSQETQYF.

The chain employs TRBV7-8 and TRBJ2-2; 11 nucleotides align to TRBD1. CDR1 and CDR2 from the germline V gene are SGHVS and FQNEAQ. CDR3 size: 16 residues. V was pared by 5 bases and J by 5 bases, with 7 bases of the junction left unmatched. The chain's CDR3 is CASSQRTGGRTGELFF. CDR3 DNA sequence: TGTGCCAGCAGCCAGCGGACAGGGGGCCGGACCGGGGAGCTGTTTTTT.

The V call is TRBV14, the J call TRBJ1-6; the match to TRBD1 covers 7 bases. This CDR3 has 15 residues. J gave up 8 bases and V 4 bases, and 8 bases lay outside the gene matches. Germline lookup yields CDR1 SGHDN and CDR2 FVKESK. The CDR3 DNA reads as TGTGCCAGCAGCCGACAGACAGGGTTGGATTCACCCCTCCACTTT. This translates into CASSRQTGLDSPLHF.

This clonotype was observed a handful of times. The chain employs TRBV15 and TRBJ2-1, with D unresolved. The CDR3 sequence is 12 residues long. The V end lost 1 base, the J end lost 8 bases, and 6 bases lay between the germline ends. In germline, CDR1 is LNHNV, CDR2 YYDKDF (reference sequence). Here the CDR3 DNA reads TGTGCCACCAGCAGAGGTCAAGATGAGCAGTTCTTC. It is translated as CATSRGQDEQFF.

V gene TRBV25-1 combines with J gene TRBJ1-4, with D unclear. CDR1 is MGHDK and CDR2 is SYGVNS in the germline V gene. V lost 1 base to trimming and J lost 0 bases, with 6 bases between them. The CDR3 extends over 15 amino acids. The CDR3 nucleotides read TGTGCCAGCAGTGAATCGGGGACAACTAATGAAAAACTGTTTTTT. Its translation is CASSESGTTNEKLFF. Together with reference TRBV25-1 and TRBJ1-4, the CDR3 gives the full variable domain: EADIYQTPRYLVIGTGKKITLECSQTMGHDKMYWYQQDPGMELHLIHYSYGVNSTEKGDLSSESTVSRIRTEHFPLTLESARPSHTSQYLCASSESGTTNEKLFFGSGTQLSVL.

The V gene is TRBV7-2, the J gene TRBJ1-6; D is perhaps TRBD1 (5 bases). Per germline, CDR1 SGHTA and CDR2 FQGNSA. V was clipped by 5 bases and J by 8 bases, with 16 bases between them. The CDR3 spans 15 residues. The CDR3 protein is CASSPGRDGYSPLHF. In nucleotides, the CDR3 is TGTGCCAGCAGCCCAGGGCGGGACGGATATTCACCCCTCCACTTT. Combining the CDR3 with reference TRBV7-2 and TRBJ1-6 gives the whole variable domain GAGVSQSPSNKVTEKGKDVELRCDPISGHTALYWYRQSLGQGLEFLIYFQGNSAPDKSGLPSDRFSAERTGGSVSTLTIQRTQQEDSAVYLCASSPGRDGYSPLHFGNGTRLTVT.

The chain recombines TRBV19 with TRBJ1-3, with TRBD1 as a possible D gene (6 bases). CDR3 length: 15 amino acids. The ends were cut back, 3 bases at V and 2 bases at J, with 11 bases in the middle. Germline V gene sequence: CDR1 LNHDA, CDR2 SQIVND (reference sequence). DNA for the CDR3: TGTGCCAGTAGTATCCTTGGGGGCACTGGAAACACCATATATTTT. Protein product: CASSILGGTGNTIYF.

V and J are TRBV7-2 and TRBJ2-7; 9 bases are a match to TRBD1. V shed 5 bases, J shed 6 bases, and the junction held 5 bases outside the gene matches. The germline CDR1 and CDR2 sequences are SGHTA and FQGNSA. The CDR3 extends over 13 amino acids. This CDR3 is CASSTDRGSEQYF. CDR3 nucleotide sequence: TGTGCCAGCAGCACGGACAGGGGCAGCGAGCAGTACTTC.

This clonotype has a single count. Written as DNA, the CDR3 is TGTGCCACCAGTGATTGGGTCTCTGGGGCCAACGTCCTGACTTTC. Its protein is CATSDWVSGANVLTF. This chain uses TRBV24-1 with TRBJ2-6; D unresolved. The CDR3 is 15 residues long. The V gene lost 2 bases and the J gene lost 0 bases, with 4 bases spanning the gap. CDR1 and CDR2 (germline): KGHDR, SFDVKD.

The chain carries TRBV24-1 and TRBJ2-2; TRBD2 aligns across 11 bases. Trimming took 0 bases from V and 8 from J; bases not matched to a gene: 4. CDR1 and CDR2 from the germline V gene are KGHDR and SFDVKD. This CDR3 is 16 amino acids long. The CDR3 coding sequence is TGTGCCACCAGTGATTTGGGACTAGCGGGTTCGGGGGAGCTGTTTTTT. This codes for CATSDLGLAGSGELFF.

CDR3 in DNA: TGTGCCACCAGCAGAGACCGCTTGGGGACCCAGTACTTC. It specifies CATSRDRLGTQYF. The chain recombines TRBV15 with TRBJ2-5, with D unclear. Germline CDR1 and CDR2: LNHNV and YYDKDF (reference sequence). This CDR3 region has 13 residues. The V end lost 0 bases, the J end lost 7 bases, and 9 bases lay between the germline ends.

The J gene is TRBJ2-3, the V gene TRBV20-1, with a tentative D call TRBD1 (5 bases). The CDR3 is 13 amino acids. The V gene's germline CDR1 is DFQATT and CDR2 SNEGSKA (reference sequence). V was shortened by 6 bases and J by 6 bases, with 16 bases between the two germline ends. The DNA of the CDR3 is TGCAGTGCCTCTCAGGGTACTCGGGATACGCAGTATTTT. It specifies CSASQGTRDTQYF.

The gene calls are TRBV25-1 and TRBJ2-1, with D perhaps TRBD1 (8 bases). V lost 2 bases, J lost 5 bases, and 13 bases lay in between. This CDR3 comprises 15 residues. CDR1 is MGHDK and CDR2 is SYGVNS in the germline V gene. DNA for the CDR3: TGTGCCAGCAGTGAAGGGGGGGACAGGAACAATGAGCAGTTCTTC. It translates to CASSEGGDRNNEQFF.

The CDR3 sequence: CATSDHPSGTNYNEQFF. CDR3 nucleotide sequence: TGTGCCACCAGTGACCACCCTAGCGGGACTAATTACAATGAGCAGTTCTTC. The J gene is TRBJ2-1, the V gene TRBV24-1, with 9 bases fitting TRBD2. The CDR3 contains 17 residues. V shed 4 bases and J 4 bases; nucleotides not matched to a gene: 10. CDR1 is KGHDR, CDR2 SFDVKD, per germline.

The chain carries TRBV19 and TRBJ1-4; 8 positions match TRBD1. Germline lookup yields CDR1 LNHDA and CDR2 SQIVND (reference sequence). The ends lost 3 bases at V and 6 bases at J; junction bases unmatched: 3. There are 14 residues in the CDR3. The CDR3 reads CASSIDRGYEKLFF. The CDR3 DNA reads TGTGCCAGTAGTATCGACAGGGGTTATGAAAAACTGTTTTTT.

As to this clonotype: At one boundary the junction diverges from the germline segment, which might be a read error. The rearrangement joins TRBV10-3 to TRBJ2-7; D remains ambiguous. Germline lookup yields CDR1 ENHRY and CDR2 SYGVKD. The CDR3 spans 13 residues. In DNA, the CDR3 is TGTGCCACCAGTGACTCCGAGGTTCCCTGGCAGTACTTC. It translates to CATSDSEVPWQYF.

This clonotype is categorized as medium-sized (0.01 to 0.1%). The chain couples TRBV20-1 to TRBJ2-7, with D perhaps matching TRBD2 (6 bases). This CDR3 contains 13 residues. Germline loops: CDR1 DFQATT, CDR2 SNEGSKA (reference sequence). Trimming removed 5 bases at V and 3 bases at J, with 14 bases between. CDR3 sequence reads: CSACEVAVYEQYF. The CDR3 DNA sequence: TGCAGTGCTTGCGAGGTAGCGGTCTACGAGCAGTACTTC.

The chain couples TRBV10-2 to TRBJ2-1, with TRBD2 identical over 7 bases. In germline, CDR1 is WSHSY, CDR2 SAAADI. V shed 5 bases, J shed 3 bases, and the junction held 13 bases outside the gene matches. The CDR3 is 17 residues long. The CDR3 nucleotides are TGCGCCAGCAGTAGTCACTGGCTAGCGGACGGCTACAATGAGCAGTTCTTC. Translated, it gives CASSSHWLADGYNEQFF.

The genes are TRBV25-1 and TRBJ2-7, with D unresolved. Germline loops: CDR1 MGHDK, CDR2 SYGVNS. Trimming shortened V by 2 bases and J by 5 bases, and 4 bases separated the two germline ends. There are 11 residues in the CDR3. The CDR3 sequence: CASSEGNEQYV. CDR3 DNA: TGTGCCAGCAGTGAAGGAAACGAGCAGTACGTC.

This clonotype appeared once. DNA for the CDR3: TGTGCCAGCAGTTCACCGGGACAGGGTCCTTCGGAGCAGTACTTC. Amino acids: CASSSPGQGPSEQYF. The chain is built from TRBV2 and TRBJ2-7, with 9 bases that match TRBD1. J gave up 7 bases and V 5 bases, and 12 bases lay outside the gene matches. The CDR3 covers 15 residues. Per the germline V gene, CDR1 is SNHLY and CDR2 is FYNNEI.

V usage is TRBV12-3 or TRBV12-4 and J usage is TRBJ2-6; D unclear. V lost 5 bases to trimming and J lost 2 bases, with 7 bases between them. The CDR3 covers 14 residues. The CDR3 sequence: CASSKRAGANVLTF. CDR3 DNA sequence: TGTGCCAGCAGTAAAAGAGCTGGGGCCAACGTCCTGACTTTC.

On this clonotype itself: At one end the junction does not follow the germline gene, possibly because of a read error. The V and J genes are TRBV6-1 and TRBJ1-4, with D unresolved. The CDR3 loop spans 16 amino acids. Germline-derived CDR1 and CDR2 are MNHNS and SASEGT. The DNA of the CDR3 is TGTGCCAGCCGCAAAAAAGACTCGGCAACTTATGAAAAACTGTTTTTT. It encodes CASRKKDSATYEKLFF.

This clonotype was seen repeatedly, ten times or more. The chain is built from TRBV30 and TRBJ1-1; D uncertain. The germline CDR1 and CDR2 sequences are GTSNPN and SVGIG (reference sequence). Trimming took 0 bases from V and 1 from J, leaving 6 bases between them. There are 13 residues in the CDR3. CDR3 in amino acids: CAWSVTRNTEAFF. CDR3 sequence (DNA): TGTGCCTGGAGTGTAACGCGGAACACTGAAGCTTTCTTT.

This clonotype was counted between two and nine times. This chain uses TRBV7-2 with TRBJ2-5; D possibly corresponds to TRBD2 (6 bases). The CDR3 sequence is 13 residues long. Germline-derived CDR1 and CDR2 are SGHTA and FQGNSA. With 1 base removed from V and 5 bases from J, the gap between germline ends came to 8 bases. The CDR3 is CASSLGGRETQYF. The CDR3, as DNA: TGTGCCAGCAGCTTAGGGGGGAGGGAGACCCAGTACTTC.

CDR3 nucleotides: TGCGCCAGCAGTGATGTAAGGGGTGGTTCACCCCTCCACTTT. This codes for CASSDVRGGSPLHF. V usage is TRBV10-2 and J usage is TRBJ1-6, with a possible D match to TRBD1 (5 bases). CDR1 and CDR2 from the germline V gene are WSHSY and SAAADI. CDR3 length: 14 amino acids. V was shortened by 3 bases and J by 9 bases, with 12 bases between the two germline ends.

The chain joins TRBV10-3 to TRBJ1-3; 11 bases fit TRBD1. CDR3 length: 15 residues. Germline CDR1 is ENHRY and CDR2 is SYGVKD. The ends lost 5 bases at V and 3 bases at J; junction bases unmatched: 3. The CDR3 here is CAISPGTGGGNTIYF. The CDR3 nucleotides are TGTGCCATCAGTCCTGGGACAGGGGGTGGAAACACCATATATTTT.